Listed below are T cell receptor beta chains from one sample, sequenced in a study of blood T cell repertoires in COVID-19. TCRdb keeps only in-frame clones here, not all; method: immunoSEQ multiplex PCR. The table includes approximately 230,000 clones, 85% to 90% detected once. The sequencing sample was made of peripheral blood. The receptors were sampled from a man older than 75 with acute or convalescent COVID-19. Each CDR3 is given with its conserved first and last residue. For some rows the clone size is stated as once, few or many, or as a class when expanded; others skip it.

TRBJ2-1 | - | TRBV9 | CASSLRGQLNDEQFF
TRBJ2-1 | once | TRBV29-1 | CSAGLLSSYNEQFF
TRBJ2-5 | once | TRBV11-3 | CASSSRQGGQETQYF
TRBJ2-1 | - | TRBV5-1 | CASSRDRSSYNEQFF
TRBJ1-2 | - | TRBV6-2/TRBV6-3 | CASSFSGYGYTF
TRBJ1-2 | once | TRBV6-1 | CASSEPPGYGYTF
TRBJ2-6 | - | TRBV4-2 | CASSQELSGRTGANVLTF
TRBJ2-7 | - | TRBV28 | CASSLFGRGTYEQYF
TRBJ2-7 | - | TRBV19 | CASSPQGYEQYF
TRBJ1-4 | - | TRBV5-1 | CASSLGQGATNEKLFF
TRBJ1-2 | - | TRBV2 | CASSGQDYGYTF
TRBJ2-6 | - | TRBV11-2 | CASSPRNLPGGANVLTF
TRBJ2-7 | - | TRBV27 | CANRQQGTGEQYF
TRBJ1-6 | - | TRBV14 | CASSPGQYNSPLHF
TRBJ2-1 | - | TRBV5-4 | CASSRIRRSSYNEQFF
TRBJ1-5 | - | TRBV6-4 | CASSPEGGLQPQHF
TRBJ2-3 | - | TRBV11-3 | CASSLRSTDTQYF
TRBJ2-7 | - | TRBV7-2 | CASSPDRYSYEQYF
TRBJ2-3 | - | TRBV5-1 | CASSLVMADTQYF
TRBJ2-7 | - | TRBV30 | CAWSDRDYEQYF
TRBJ2-2 | - | TRBV5-1 | CASSSLTGGIIGTPGELFF
TRBJ1-3 | - | TRBV9 | CASSVERTGEGNTIYF
TRBJ2-1 | - | TRBV19 | CASSIGTSIRSYNEQFF
TRBJ2-2 | - | TRBV6-1 | CASSEGPGTGELFF
TRBJ1-5 | - | TRBV5-5 | CASTLTGTFNQPQHF
TRBJ2-1 | - | TRBV6-2/TRBV6-3 | CASSRTRGSYNEQFF
TRBJ2-2 | - | TRBV7-3 | CASSPPGTGELFF
TRBJ2-3 | - | TRBV6-4 | CASSVSGLSTDTQYF
TRBJ1-1 | - | TRBV5-6 | CASSLVARSEAFF
TRBJ1-2 | - | TRBV11-2 | CASSLETGSSYGYTF
TRBJ2-2 | - | TRBV5-1 | CASSSTSGAANTGELFF
TRBJ1-1 | few | TRBV2 | CASSLYMNTEAFF
TRBJ1-2 | - | TRBV7-6 | CASSLSPGLTIYGYTF
TRBJ2-2 | - | TRBV6-4 | CASSPGVQTGELFF
TRBJ2-7 | - | TRBV4-1 | CASSQEWTGGYEQYF
TRBJ2-4 | - | TRBV24-1 | CATSDPSVAKNIQYF